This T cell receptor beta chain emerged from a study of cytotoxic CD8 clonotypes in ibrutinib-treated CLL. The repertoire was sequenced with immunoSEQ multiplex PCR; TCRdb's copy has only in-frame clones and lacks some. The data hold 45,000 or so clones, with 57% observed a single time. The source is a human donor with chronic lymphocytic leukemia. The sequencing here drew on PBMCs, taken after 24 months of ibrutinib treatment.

This chain's CDR3 is CASQLRGGPNYGYTF. For the CDR3, the DNA is TGTGCCAGCCAACTCCGGGGGGGCCCTAACTATGGCTACACCTTC. The J gene is TRBJ1-2, the V gene TRBV11-2, with a possible D match to TRBD1 (6 bases). This CDR3 spans 15 amino acids. Looked up from germline, CDR1 is SGHAT and CDR2 is FQNNGV. Trimming shortened V by 8 bases and J by 0 bases, and 16 bases separated the two germline ends.